This T cell receptor beta chain originates from a study of cytomegalovirus exposure and HLA in healthy donors. Findings and caveats of the study: Immune exposure information comprised only CMV serostatus.

The PCR used 60 Vbeta and 13 Jbeta primers. Original processing methods: Among the unique TCR beta chains that a later analysis counted, about 79 million in all, roughly 10 million were shared. The repertoire was sequenced with immunoSEQ multiplex PCR; TCRdb's copy has only in-frame clones and lacks some. The V and J calls and the clone size are those of that table, but D and trimming were determined from the DNA. The sample includes about 150,000 clones, roughly 80% of them seen just once. Remarks on this clone: Its matching antigen is unknown. A read error may account for a junction end that differs from germline.

The sequenced sample was PBMCs. The clonotype comes from a male donor in good health and CMV-seronegative.

The DNA for the CDR3 is TGTTCCAGCCTTTCGGGGGATACCTACAATGAGCAGTTCTTC. Protein: CSSLSGDTYNEQFF. The V and J genes are TRBV7-9 and TRBJ2-1, with D possibly being TRBD2 (6 bases). CDR1 is SEHNR, CDR2 FQNEAQ, per germline (reference sequence). This CDR3 region has 14 residues.